One sample yielded the 25 T cell receptor beta chains listed below, sequenced in a study of T cells in localized non-small cell lung cancer. Repertoires were generated with immunoSEQ multiplex PCR, while TCRdb's copy carries only in-frame clones and drops some. The data hold some 16,000 clones, with approximately 84% observed a single time. The specimen was peripheral blood, collected before any cancer treatment. These receptors were taken from a male donor aged 60 or older with stage I lung adenocarcinoma.

The V call is TRBV4-1, the J call TRBJ1-3, with 8 bases lining up with TRBD1. Germline CDR1 is MGHRA and CDR2 is YSYEKL. The CDR3 has 15 residues. J lost 9 bases, V lost 0 bases, and 7 bases had no gene match. The CDR3 sequence is CASSQDQGAGSTIYF. In DNA, the CDR3 is TGCGCCAGCAGCCAAGATCAGGGGGCAGGGAGCACCATATATTTT.

The V and J genes are TRBV4-2 and TRBJ1-2; 9 positions agree with TRBD1. The CDR3 is made up of 16 amino acids. With V trimmed by 4 bases and J by 3 bases, 9 bases remained unmatched. Per the germline V gene, CDR1 is LGHNA and CDR2 is YNFKEQ. Here the CDR3 DNA reads TGTGCCAGCAGCCTCGTCGGGACAGGGACGGACTATGGCTACACCTTC. Its translation: CASSLVGTGTDYGYTF.

This clone has more than one count but fewer than ten. The J gene is TRBJ2-7, the V gene TRBV11-2, with 13 bases that match TRBD2. The CDR3 is made up of 15 amino acids. Unmatched junction bases numbered 8, after V lost 5 bases and J lost 7 bases. The germline gives CDR1 SGHAT, CDR2 FQNNGV. CDR3 protein: CASSPRTSGSGEQYF. In nucleotides, the CDR3 is TGTGCCAGCAGCCCCCGGACTAGCGGGAGCGGGGAGCAGTACTTC.

The chain joins TRBV5-4 to TRBJ1-2, with TRBD1 matching over 7 bases. The CDR3 is 14 residues long. CDR1 and CDR2 (germline): SGHNT, YYREEE (reference sequence). V was pared by 4 bases and J by 7 bases, with 10 bases of the junction left unmatched. The CDR3 DNA follows: TGTGCCAGCAGCGTAGAGACAGGGTGGGGTGGCTACACCTTC. Amino acids: CASSVETGWGGYTF.

The chain carries TRBV7-9 and TRBJ2-7; D uncertain. Trimming cost V 5 bases and J 3 bases, with 11 bases left between them. This CDR3 comprises 13 residues. Germline lookup yields CDR1 SEHNR and CDR2 FQNEAQ (reference sequence). In DNA form, the CDR3 reads TGTGCCAGCAGCACTCGACGGAGCTACGAGCAGTACTTC. Amino acid sequence: CASSTRRSYEQYF.

The CDR3 spells CASSLDGQRRYGYTF. The CDR3 DNA is TGTGCCAGCAGTTTGGACGGACAACGGCGCTATGGCTACACCTTC. The chain has TRBV6-5 and TRBJ1-2, with D perhaps TRBD1 (5 bases). There are 15 residues in the CDR3. V lost 4 bases and J lost 4, with 16 bases in between. Germline assignment: CDR1 MNHEY and CDR2 SVGAGI.

In this sample, this clone turned up once. The genes are TRBV19 and TRBJ1-3; the D is unclear. With 8 bases removed from V and 0 bases from J, the gap between germline ends came to 11 bases. Germline V CDR1 and CDR2: LNHDA, SQIVND (reference sequence). The CDR3 sequence is 14 residues long. Here the CDR3 reads CASRYGSSGNTIYF. CDR3 in DNA: TGTGCCAGTCGGTACGGGAGCTCTGGAAACACCATATATTTT. Together with reference TRBV19 and TRBJ1-3, the CDR3 gives the full variable domain: DGGITQSPKYLFRKEGQNVTLSCEQNLNHDAMYWYRQDPGQGLRLIYYSQIVNDFQKGDIAEGYSVSREKKESFPLTVTSAQKNPTAFYLCASRYGSSGNTIYFGEGSWLTVV.

The chain links TRBV7-6 to TRBJ2-3, with a weak D call TRBD2 (5 bases). The ends were cut back, 0 bases at V and 5 bases at J, with 9 bases in the middle. Germline V gene sequence: CDR1 SGHVS, CDR2 FNYEAQ. The length of the CDR3 is 14 residues. The CDR3 sequence is CASSLAGGGDTQYF. CDR3 sequence (DNA): TGTGCCAGCAGCTTAGCCGGAGGAGGAGATACGCAGTATTTT.

CDR3 sequence (DNA): TGCGCCAGCAGCCAAGTGGAAGGGGGAGAGACCCAGTACTTC. This gives the protein CASSQVEGGETQYF. The gene calls are TRBV4-1 and TRBJ2-5; D is perhaps TRBD1 (6 bases). Germline assignment: CDR1 MGHRA and CDR2 YSYEKL. The length of the CDR3 is 14 residues. The V and J ends lost 1 base and 4 bases respectively, with 10 bases between them.

This clone was seen only a few times. This chain joins TRBV19 and TRBJ1-5, with D tentatively TRBD1 (5 bases). The V and J ends lost 2 bases and 7 bases respectively, with 12 bases between them. The CDR3 runs 14 residues. Germline V gene lookup returns CDR1 LNHDA and CDR2 SQIVND (reference sequence). Here the CDR3 DNA reads TGTGCCAGTAGTATACCAGGGAACGGGCAGCCCCAGCATTTT. Residues: CASSIPGNGQPQHF.

V is TRBV28 and J is TRBJ2-1, with D unclear. Between the trimmed V and J ends, which lost 7 bases and 7 bases, there was a span of 11 bases. CDR3 length equals 12 residues. Looked up from germline, CDR1 is MDHEN and CDR2 is SYDVKM. This CDR3 is CASMVPPNEQFF. The CDR3 coding sequence is TGTGCCAGCATGGTCCCGCCGAATGAGCAGTTCTTC. Based on the CDR3 plus reference TRBV28 and TRBJ2-1, the full variable domain is DVKVTQSSRYLVKRTGEKVFLECVQDMDHENMFWYRQDPGLGLRLIYFSYDVKMKEKGDIPEGYSVSREKKERFSLILESASTNQTSMYLCASMVPPNEQFFGPGTRLTVL.

The V gene is TRBV28, the J gene TRBJ1-2; D gene unclear. CDR1 and CDR2 from the germline V gene are MDHEN and SYDVKM. This CDR3 region has 15 residues. V lost 3 bases and J lost 5, with 16 bases in between. The CDR3 DNA follows: TGTGCCAGCAGTTTGAGGTTCAGCTCGCATTATGGCTACACCTTC. As protein: CASSLRFSSHYGYTF.

This chain uses TRBV7-2 with TRBJ2-5, with TRBD1 matching over 7 bases. In germline, CDR1 is SGHTA, CDR2 FQGNSA. The CDR3 has 15 amino acids. V trimming: 2 bases; J trimming: 4 bases; junction bases outside the gene matches: 7. The CDR3 sequence: CASSLLTGSRETQYF. The CDR3 DNA sequence: TGTGCCAGCAGCTTATTGACAGGGAGCCGAGAGACCCAGTACTTC.

The chain recombines TRBV15 with TRBJ1-4; D might be TRBD1 (5 bases). In germline, CDR1 is LNHNV, CDR2 YYDKDF (reference sequence). The V end was cut by 1 base, the J end by 8 bases, with 11 bases between. CDR3 length equals 14 residues. The CDR3 DNA is TGTGCCACCAGCAGAGGCCCCCCAGGGGAAAAACTGTTTTTT. Translation gives CATSRGPPGEKLFF.

The V and J genes are TRBV28 and TRBJ2-3, with a possible D match to TRBD1 (5 bases). This CDR3 has 14 amino acids. Germline V gives CDR1 MDHEN, CDR2 SYDVKM. Between the trimmed V and J ends, which lost 7 bases and 4 bases, there was a span of 15 bases. DNA for the CDR3: TGTGCCAGCACCCTCCGGTTAGGGGCAGATACGCAGTATTTT. Its translation: CASTLRLGADTQYF.

The chain joins TRBV28 to TRBJ1-3, with a tentative D call TRBD1 (5 bases). Germline values: CDR1 MDHEN, CDR2 SYDVKM. V was pared by 4 bases and J by 0 bases, with 7 bases between. The CDR3 loop spans 14 amino acids. CDR3 sequence: CASSSQGSGNTIYF. CDR3 bases: TGTGCCAGCAGTTCTCAGGGCTCTGGAAACACCATATATTTT.

The chain uses TRBV28 and TRBJ1-5, with 7 bases lining up with TRBD1. Germline CDR1 and CDR2: MDHEN and SYDVKM. The CDR3 has 16 amino acids. V was clipped by 4 bases and J by 0 bases; unmatched bases: 6. The CDR3 sequence: CASSWGTDHSNQPQHF. The DNA for the CDR3 is TGTGCCAGCAGTTGGGGGACAGACCATAGCAATCAGCCCCAGCATTTT. Full variable domain (missing parts from reference TRBV28 and TRBJ1-5): DVKVTQSSRYLVKRTGEKVFLECVQDMDHENMFWYRQDPGLGLRLIYFSYDVKMKEKGDIPEGYSVSREKKERFSLILESASTNQTSMYLCASSWGTDHSNQPQHFGDGTRLSIL.

The rearrangement joins TRBV5-1 to TRBJ2-3, with a tentative D call TRBD1 (6 bases). Germline V CDR1 and CDR2: SGHRS, YFSETQ. The V end was cut by 0 bases, the J end by 2 bases, with 16 bases between. CDR3 size: 17 residues. CDR3 nucleotides: TGCGCCAGCAGCTTGGGATTGGGGCAGGGGCACACAGATACGCAGTATTTT. Translated, it gives CASSLGLGQGHTDTQYF. Supplemented by reference TRBV5-1 and TRBJ2-3, the full variable domain reads KAGVTQTPRYLIKTRGQQVTLSCSPISGHRSVSWYQQTPGQGLQFLFEYFSETQRNKGNFPGRFSGRQFSNSRSEMNVSTLELGDSALYLCASSLGLGQGHTDTQYFGPGTRLTVL.

The chain carries TRBV4-3 and TRBJ2-1; 10 nucleotides align to TRBD2. CDR1 LGHNA and CDR2 YSLEER come from the germline V gene. V shed 0 bases, J shed 7 bases, and the junction held 9 bases outside the gene matches. The CDR3 runs to 17 residues. This CDR3 reads CASSQDPSGSIRNEQFF. CDR3 DNA: TGCGCCAGCAGCCAAGATCCTAGCGGGAGTATAAGGAATGAGCAGTTCTTC.

The V and J genes are TRBV2 and TRBJ1-2; D uncertain. The CDR3 consists of 14 residues. V was cut by 4 bases and J by 5 bases, with 14 bases left in between. Germline values: CDR1 SNHLY, CDR2 FYNNEI. As DNA, the CDR3 is TGTGCCAGCAGTGGTTCGACGGGCCTTTATGGCTACACCTTC. This codes for CASSGSTGLYGYTF.

V and J are TRBV4-3 and TRBJ1-5, with D tentatively TRBD1 (5 bases). V lost 0 bases, J lost 6 bases, and 18 bases lay in between. The germline V gene encodes CDR1 LGHNA and CDR2 YSLEER. CDR3 length: 17 residues. CDR3 DNA: TGCGCCAGCAGCCAAGACTTCACCGGGGCAACAAGTCAGCCCCAGCATTTT. It codes for CASSQDFTGATSQPQHF.

The chain combines TRBV2 with TRBJ1-2; 7 positions match TRBD1. The ends lost 3 bases at V and 7 bases at J; junction bases unmatched: 8. The CDR3 sequence is 14 residues long. The germline gives CDR1 SNHLY, CDR2 FYNNEI. This CDR3 is CASSEVDRVGGYTF. CDR3 in DNA: TGTGCCAGCAGTGAGGTAGACAGGGTAGGTGGCTACACCTTC.

The chain has TRBV5-1 and TRBJ2-2; 13 bases map to TRBD2. The CDR3 runs 14 residues. Unmatched junction bases numbered 0, after V lost 5 bases and J lost 5 bases. CDR1 is SGHRS and CDR2 is YFSETQ in the germline V gene. CDR3 sequence (DNA): TGCGCCAGCAGGACTAGCGGGGGGACCGGGGAGCTGTTTTTT. This sequence encodes CASRTSGGTGELFF.

The rearrangement uses TRBV30 and TRBJ1-5; D unclear. There are 14 residues in the CDR3. V gave up 2 bases and J gave up 5 bases, with 13 bases separating them. Germline-derived CDR1 and CDR2 are GTSNPN and SVGIG (reference sequence). The CDR3 DNA is TGTGCCTGGAGTCGAACGGCCTCCGATCAGCCCCAGCATTTT. Amino acid sequence: CAWSRTASDQPQHF.

The genes are TRBV9 and TRBJ2-2; 14 bases line up with TRBD2. The V and J ends lost 0 bases and 1 base, in that order; junction bases with no gene match: 2. Germline assignment: CDR1 SGDLS and CDR2 YYNGEE. This CDR3 comprises 18 residues. CDR3 bases: TGTGCCAGCAGCGTAGAGGGACTAGCGGGGGAGAACACCGGGGAGCTGTTTTTT. Its translation: CASSVEGLAGENTGELFF.